The subject of this entry is one T cell receptor (beta chain). These data belong to a study of blood T cell repertoires in COVID-19. Background on the study: COVID-19 samples collected from the United States, Italy and Spain covered acute and convalescent phases. Sample material is recorded as cDNA or gDNA derived from T cells, B-cell-depleted T cells, or PBMCs.

Trimming cost V 8 bases and J 4 bases, with 14 bases left between them. The CDR3 extends over 13 amino acids. In the authors' workflow: Nucleated cell number was recorded as an estimate derived from reference gene primer amplification. Sequencing was performed with immunoSEQ multiplex PCR; in TCRdb, only in-frame clones are kept and a portion is missing. V and J calls and clone size are given by that table; D and trimming were obtained from the DNA. The sample comprises 130,000 to 150,000 clones, 88% of which are singletons, and less than 2% rests with the top ten. The chain recombines TRBV12-3 or TRBV12-4 with TRBJ1-1, with D perhaps matching TRBD1 (5 bases). The receptor was derived from a man between 65 and 79 years old with acute or convalescent COVID-19. Material for sequencing was peripheral blood. Written as DNA, the CDR3 is TGTGCCAGCCAGGGATCCGGGAGCACTGAAGCTTTCTTT. Its protein is CASQGSGSTEAFF.